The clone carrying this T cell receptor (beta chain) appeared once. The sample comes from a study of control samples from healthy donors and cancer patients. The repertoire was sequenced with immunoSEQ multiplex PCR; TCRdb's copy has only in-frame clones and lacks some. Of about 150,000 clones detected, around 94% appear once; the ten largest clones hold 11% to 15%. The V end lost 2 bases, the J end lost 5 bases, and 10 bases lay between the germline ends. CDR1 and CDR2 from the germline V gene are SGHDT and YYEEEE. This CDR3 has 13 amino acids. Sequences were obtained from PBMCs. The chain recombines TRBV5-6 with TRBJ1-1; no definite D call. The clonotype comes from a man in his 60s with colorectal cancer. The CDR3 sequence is CASSLGRGTEAFF. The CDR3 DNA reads TGTGCCAGCAGCTTAGGGAGAGGGACTGAAGCTTTCTTT.